The present T cell receptor beta chain was sequenced within a study of shared clonotypes between healthy human individuals (dated by TCRdb to the early 2020s). Regarding the complete study: Two women and a few men aged 18 to 49 years were included in the cohort. For each donor, three plates each were used for CD4 naive and CD4 memory, two plates were used for CD8 naive, and one plate was used for CD8 memory. To estimate repertoire size and how much clonotype sharing occurs between individuals, the study deeply sequenced the blood TCR repertoires of roughly 5 healthy adults. To increase sequencing depth and limit assay-specific biases, TCR repertoire library preparation and sequencing were carried out by different laboratories using diverse techniques. Each donor's leukapheresis produced roughly between roughly 0.85 and 9 billion PBMCs. What the study reported, not specific to this receptor: Pairwise subsampling led to the expectation that sequencing depth would affect the degree of clonotype sharing among donors. Clonotypes shared by all four sorted-subset donors showed higher generation probabilities than non-shared clonotypes. Around 5.4% of naive CD4, 3.5% of naive CD8, around 2.3% of memory CD4, and about 0.4% of memory CD8 clonotypes were shared across a few donors. Naive subsets generally had larger estimated clonotype richness than memory subsets. Rarefaction of sorted-subset datasets indicated incomplete sequencing despite the large sequencing depth. Because the study included a small number of donors, the genetic and exposure-history diversity represented was limited. Only blood was sampled, and tissue TCR repertoires likely differ from those in blood.

A note on this clone: The antigen it binds to is not known. It has no much larger one-base neighbor in the sample; base qualities were not kept.

Reading from cysteine to phenylalanine, the CDR3 counts 15 amino acids. Just the 45-base CDR3 DNA is kept, in frame starting at base 1. Here V drops 3 bases and J drops 2 bases, and the junction holds 4 bases not matched to any gene. CDR1 and CDR2 were assigned from the germline V gene (reference sequence) as LNHDA and SQIVND. The donors were healthy, HIV-negative adults with no recently reported acute infections or vaccinations. Every donor was a Caucasian adult living in Nashville, Tennessee, USA. CD4+ T cells were enriched through magnetic negative selection, after which naive cells were positively selected on CD45RA and the remaining negative fraction served as the memory subset. Blood was obtained by leukapheresis, after which PBMCs were separated by Ficoll-Histopaque density gradient centrifugation and cryopreserved in liquid nitrogen vapor phase. Analytical flow cytometry was used to check the purity and quantity of each magnetically sorted T cell population. Each sorted fraction had its genomic DNA isolated and then quantified by UV absorbance on a Nanodrop 2000c.

Using the deep immunoSEQ assay, TCR CDR3 regions were amplified from genomic DNA by multiplex PCR. Extracted genomic DNA from each cell subset was spread evenly across all wells of several immunoSEQ 96-well plates, with each plate serving as a replicate. Each replicate PCR for sorted subsets received roughly 200 ng genomic DNA, equal to about 30,000 T cell genomes. Purified libraries were measured with a Qubit 3.0 fluorometer, size-checked on a Bioanalyzer 2100, and measured again with the KAPA Library Quantification kit. Each immunoSEQ 96-well plate was sequenced on its own single-read 150-cycle Illumina NextSeq 550 flow cell. Regarding the original processing steps: Because the immunoSEQ output included only junctional sequences and no quality scores, the filtering could not be the same as the filtering used for full-length reads. To assign V/J genes and CDR3, sequences were annotated against IMGT germline references using PyIR, a Python wrapper for IgBLAST v1.9. Reads were filtered out if the reads had weak V/J assignments (E-value above 1e-6), no CDR3, stop codons, out-of-frame junctions, or ambiguous translated residues. V3J clonotypes were defined by identical inferred V gene, J gene, and CDR3 amino acid sequence. To compute the percentage overlap between repertoires, the number of shared unique clonotypes was divided by the size of the smaller repertoire. Three approaches were used to assess repertoire richness: RTK rarefaction, the Chao1 estimator, and Recon v2.1 estimates of unobserved clonotypes. Generation probabilities were computed with OLGA for all TCRbeta clonotypes obtained by the gDNA method from several donors. The source is immuneACCESS, and TCRdb retained only in-frame sequences with V and J called. Part of the clones is not carried over; for the studies checked, unresolved V genes explain less than half of this, and the remainder is unexplained. That table supplies the V and J calls and clone size; D and trimming were determined from the DNA. Within this sample are 2 million to 2.5 million clones, with approximately 95% of them counted one time only. The top ten constitute roughly 0.13% of the sample.

Here the chain combines TRBV19 and TRBJ2-1; 7 junctional bases match TRBD2. This clonotype originated in a man younger than 30 in good health. The sample consisted of naive CD4+ T cells sorted from blood. The sample's cell subset or site label, decoded: CD45RA+ positively selected. At the DNA level, the sequence is TGTGCCAGTAGTATTTTGCGGGGGACCTACAATGAGCAGTTCTTC. Translated, it reads CASSILRGTYNEQFF.